This T cell receptor beta chain is drawn from a study of blood T cell repertoires in COVID-19. CDR3 length: 12 residues. Germline V CDR1 and CDR2: SEHNR, FQNEAQ (reference sequence). V dropped 3 bases and J dropped 1 base, with 4 bases sitting between them. The protocol was immunoSEQ multiplex PCR, while the TCRdb copy is restricted to in-frame clones and leaves out a portion. Here the sample spans some 370,000 clones, around 87% being singletons. Specimen: peripheral blood. The sequence was obtained from a woman aged 25 to 39 with COVID-19, enrolled during active disease. The genes are TRBV7-9 and TRBJ2-7, with unresolved D. In DNA, the CDR3 is TGTGCCAGCAGCTTCCTGTCCTACGAGCAGTACTTC. Its protein product is CASSFLSYEQYF.